Following are 28 T cell receptor beta chains from one sample sequenced in a study of blood T cell repertoires in COVID-19. The assay was immunoSEQ multiplex PCR, and TCRdb's table has in-frame clones only and misses some. The data contain roughly 52,000 clones, 70% to 90% of them singletons. The sequenced material came from peripheral blood. Receptor source: a human donor in a cohort sampled during active COVID-19.

The chain couples TRBV5-1 to TRBJ1-1; 10 bases fit TRBD1. The CDR3 has 16 amino acids. The V gene's germline CDR1 is SGHRS and CDR2 YFSETQ. The junction had 7 bases not matched to a gene; V was cut back by 0 bases and J by 5 bases. CDR3 in DNA: TGCGCCAGCAGCTTGGGGACAGGGGGATTGTGGACTGAAGCTTTCTTT. Translated, it gives CASSLGTGGLWTEAFF.

This clone was counted between two and nine times. The V gene is TRBV7-9, the J gene TRBJ1-2, with D hard to call. Per germline, CDR1 SEHNR and CDR2 FQNEAQ (reference sequence). V was clipped by 0 bases and J by 8 bases, with 16 bases between them. The CDR3 contains 15 residues. The CDR3 DNA reads TGTGCCAGCAGCTTAGCCGCCGTCGGGGTTCAAGGCTACACCTTC. As protein: CASSLAAVGVQGYTF. Drawing the rest from reference TRBV7-9 and TRBJ1-2, the complete variable domain is DTGVSQNPRHKITKRGQNVTFRCDPISEHNRLYWYRQTLGQGPEFLTYFQNEAQLEKSRLLSDRFSAERPKGSFSTLEIQRTEQGDSAMYLCASSLAAVGVQGYTFGSGTRLTVV.

In this sample, this clone turned up a few times. The chain recombines TRBV6-6 with TRBJ2-7, with 14 bases lining up with TRBD2. V lost 0 bases and J lost 3; bases outside the gene matches: 1. Germline CDR1 reads MNHNY; CDR2 reads SVGAGI (reference sequence). There are 16 residues in the CDR3. CDR3 in amino acids: CASSYSGLAGDYEQYF. The DNA for the CDR3 is TGTGCCAGCAGTTACTCGGGACTAGCGGGGGACTACGAGCAGTACTTC.

The J gene is TRBJ2-2, the V gene TRBV7-2, with 14 positions matching TRBD2. Germline V gene sequence: CDR1 SGHTA, CDR2 FQGNSA. V shed 3 bases and J 4 bases; nucleotides not matched to a gene: 1. The CDR3 consists of 16 residues. The CDR3 DNA follows: TGTGCCAGCAGCTTCGGACTAGCGGGGGGCACCGGGGAGCTGTTTTTT. As protein: CASSFGLAGGTGELFF.

This clone was seen a few times. Here the CDR3 DNA reads TGCGCCAGCAGTCCTTTAGGGGGCAATCAGCCCCAGCATTTT. This sequence encodes CASSPLGGNQPQHF. The chain employs TRBV4-3 and TRBJ1-5, with D possibly matching TRBD1 (5 bases). Germline V gene sequence: CDR1 LGHNA, CDR2 YSLEER. The CDR3 is made up of 14 amino acids. Between the trimmed V and J ends, which lost 6 bases and 2 bases, there was a span of 11 bases.

CDR3 amino acids: CASSLSLTTEAFF. CDR3 sequence (DNA): TGTGCCAGCAGTTTATCCCTGACTACTGAAGCTTTCTTT. The chain has TRBV12-3 or TRBV12-4 and TRBJ1-1; no clear D. Trimming shortened V by 2 bases and J by 5 bases, and 9 bases separated the two germline ends. CDR3 length equals 13 residues.

The chain is built from TRBV7-4 and TRBJ2-3; 10 bases agree with TRBD2. The germline V gene has CDR1 SGHVT and CDR2 SQSDAQ. The V and J ends lost 5 bases and 2 bases, in that order; junction bases with no gene match: 4. The CDR3 runs to 15 residues. In nucleotides, the CDR3 is TGTGCCAGCAGCCATACTAGCGGGGCCACAGATACGCAGTATTTT. Its protein is CASSHTSGATDTQYF.

The chain recombines TRBV5-4 with TRBJ2-3; a weak D match, TRBD2 (5 bases). The V end lost 2 bases, the J end lost 9 bases, and 16 bases lay between the germline ends. The germline V gene has CDR1 SGHNT and CDR2 YYREEE (reference sequence). The CDR3 loop spans 14 amino acids. The CDR3 loop is CASSFYGSRGTQYF. DNA for the CDR3: TGTGCCAGCAGCTTCTATGGGAGCCGAGGCACGCAGTATTTT.

To note about this clone: Additional DNA sequences in this sample encode the identical CDR3. The gene calls are TRBV5-6 and TRBJ1-2; D call uncertain. The germline V gene encodes CDR1 SGHDT and CDR2 YYEEEE. The CDR3 is made up of 13 amino acids. The V end lost 4 bases, the J end lost 2 bases, and 9 bases lay between the germline ends. The DNA of the CDR3 is TGTGCCAGCAGCCTTGGGCAGAACTATGGCTACACCTTC. Residues: CASSLGQNYGYTF. Full variable domain (outside the CDR3, taken from reference TRBV5-6 and TRBJ1-2): DAGVTQSPTHLIKTRGQQVTLRCSPKSGHDTVSWYQQALGQGPQFIFQYYEEEERQRGNFPDRFSGHQFPNYSSELNVNALLLGDSALYLCASSLGQNYGYTFGSGTRLTVV.

The rearrangement joins TRBV27 to TRBJ1-4; TRBD1 aligns across 10 bases. The CDR3 covers 15 residues. Germline CDR1 MNHEY, CDR2 SMNVEV (reference sequence). Unmatched junction bases numbered 13, after V lost 7 bases and J lost 11 bases. Here the CDR3 reads CASKPIGTGVPKLFF. Here the CDR3 DNA reads TGTGCCAGCAAACCTATTGGGACAGGGGTGCCGAAACTGTTTTTT.

This chain connects TRBV21-1 to TRBJ2-5; TRBD1 reflects the table's D call only, with no check against the DNA. TRBV21-1 is recorded as a pseudogene. The CDR3 is 18 residues long. The CDR3 sequence is CASSKNGPPRAGEETQYF. CDR3 nucleotide sequence: TGTGCCAGCAGCAAAAATGGGCCTCCACGGGCAGGGGAAGAGACCCAGTACTTC.

The V gene is TRBV30, the J gene TRBJ1-1; 9 nucleotides agree with TRBD1. CDR3 length equals 11 residues. J was trimmed by 11 bases and V by 4 bases; bases with no gene match: 5. Per germline, CDR1 GTSNPN and CDR2 SVGIG (reference sequence). CDR3 sequence: CAWKGQGRAFF. CDR3 nucleotide sequence: TGTGCCTGGAAGGGACAGGGAAGGGCTTTCTTT.

The J gene is TRBJ1-4, the V gene TRBV18; 7 bases are shared with TRBD1. Germline loops: CDR1 KGHSH, CDR2 LQKENI. The V gene end was trimmed by 3 bases and the J gene end by 11 bases; junction bases not matched to a gene: 9. The CDR3 loop spans 14 amino acids. The CDR3 loop is CASSPARQGWKLFF. The CDR3 DNA follows: TGTGCCAGCTCACCTGCCCGACAGGGTTGGAAACTGTTTTTT.

This clone has only one observation. The CDR3 nucleotides read TGCGCCAGCAGCAGGGCGGGACTAGCGCTGACAGATACGCAGTATTTT. Its translation: CASSRAGLALTDTQYF. The V call is TRBV5-1, the J call TRBJ2-3; 10 nucleotides align to TRBD2. The CDR3 has 16 residues. The junction had 8 bases not matched to a gene; V was cut back by 4 bases and J by 3 bases. Germline-derived CDR1 and CDR2 are SGHRS and YFSETQ.

The CDR3 nucleotides read TGTGCCAGCAGCCTCCGGGGCCCAGGGGGCACTGAAGCTTTCTTT. Protein sequence: CASSLRGPGGTEAFF. The chain couples TRBV7-9 to TRBJ1-1, with TRBD1 identical over 7 bases. The V gene end was trimmed by 5 bases and the J gene end by 4 bases; junction bases not matched to a gene: 10. The germline CDR1 and CDR2 sequences are SEHNR and FQNEAQ (reference sequence). The CDR3 has 15 residues.

V usage is TRBV14 and J usage is TRBJ2-7, with TRBD2 as a possible D gene (6 bases). The CDR3 is 12 residues long. With 1 base removed from V and 9 bases from J, the gap between germline ends came to 10 bases. CDR1 is SGHDN, CDR2 FVKESK, per germline. The CDR3 reads CASSQGLVGQYF. Here the CDR3 DNA reads TGTGCCAGCAGCCAAGGACTAGTGGGGCAGTACTTC. Full variable domain (rest looked up from reference TRBV14 and TRBJ2-7): EAGVTQFPSHSVIEKGQTVTLRCDPISGHDNLYWYRRVMGKEIKFLLHFVKESKQDESGMPNNRFLAERTGGTYSTLKVQPAELEDSGVYFCASSQGLVGQYFGPGTRLTVT.

The rearrangement uses TRBV12-3 or TRBV12-4 and TRBJ2-1; TRBD1 agrees at 12 bases. The CDR3 consists of 13 residues. Germline trimming cut 7 bases from V and 10 bases from J; bases unmatched to any gene: 5. The CDR3 DNA is TGTGCCAGCACCCGGGACAGGGGGCGAGAGCAGTTCTTC. Its protein is CASTRDRGREQFF.

This rearrangement joins TRBV11-3 to TRBJ2-1; 11 bases are shared with TRBD1. Trimming removed 5 bases from V and 12 bases from J; junction bases left unmatched: 15. The V gene's germline CDR1 is SGHNT and CDR2 YENEEA. The CDR3 sequence is 16 residues long. CDR3 amino acids: CASSLKDRGQWGGQFF. The CDR3 DNA follows: TGTGCCAGCAGCCTTAAGGACAGGGGGCAATGGGGTGGGCAGTTCTTC.

The V call is TRBV6-6, the J call TRBJ1-3; TRBD1 might be the D (6 bases). The V and J ends lost 2 bases and 8 bases respectively, with 16 bases between them. The germline CDR1 and CDR2 sequences are MNHNY and SVGAGI (reference sequence). The CDR3 has 15 amino acids. The CDR3 loop is CASSYLFRGVDTIYF. In nucleotides, the CDR3 is TGTGCCAGCAGTTACCTCTTCAGGGGTGTGGACACCATATATTTT.

This chain uses TRBV25-1 with TRBJ2-6; D might be TRBD1 (6 bases). V dropped 3 bases and J dropped 1 base, with 7 bases sitting between them. The CDR3 extends over 15 amino acids. CDR1 is MGHDK and CDR2 is SYGVNS in the germline V gene. CDR3 DNA: TGTGCCAGCAGTGAGAGGGGGTCTGGGGCCAACGTCCTGACTTTC. Translating gives CASSERGSGANVLTF.

This clone was recorded once. The chain employs TRBV20-1 and TRBJ1-2, with TRBD1 identical over 7 bases. In germline, CDR1 is DFQATT, CDR2 SNEGSKA (reference sequence). With V trimmed by 3 bases and J by 2 bases, 12 bases remained unmatched. This CDR3 comprises 16 residues. CDR3 sequence reads: CSASPYWGQTNYGYTF. The CDR3 bases are TGCAGTGCTAGTCCATACTGGGGACAGACCAACTATGGCTACACCTTC.

The chain combines TRBV6-6 with TRBJ2-7, with 9 bases matching TRBD1. Looked up from germline, CDR1 is MNHNY and CDR2 is SVGAGI (reference sequence). Trimming removed 6 bases from V and 3 bases from J; junction bases left unmatched: 12. The CDR3 spans 16 residues. The CDR3 is CASSSPMDRGVYEQYF. Here the CDR3 DNA reads TGTGCCAGCAGCTCTCCAATGGACAGGGGAGTCTACGAGCAGTACTTC.

In this sample, this clone turned up once. This chain links TRBV10-3 with TRBJ2-2, with a weak D call TRBD1 (6 bases). The CDR3 extends over 21 amino acids. The germline gives CDR1 ENHRY, CDR2 SYGVKD. Deletions cut 2 bases from V and 5 bases from J, with 30 bases between. DNA for the CDR3: TGTGCCATCAGTGAGAACAGACCTTCACAGGGCTCGGGCAGGCGAACCGGGGAGCTGTTTTTT. Its protein product is CAISENRPSQGSGRRTGELFF.

To note about this clone: The same CDR3 is also encoded by other DNA sequences in this sample. This chain joins TRBV6-2 or TRBV6-3 and TRBJ1-5; D call uncertain. Looked up from germline, CDR1 is MNHEY and CDR2 is SVGEGT. Trimming removed 0 bases from V and 6 bases from J, with 9 bases in between. This CDR3 has 14 amino acids. DNA of the CDR3: TGTGCCAGCAGTTACTCAACGGAGGGTCAGCCCCAGCATTTT. This translates into CASSYSTEGQPQHF.

The chain is built from TRBV3-1 (or the pseudogene TRBV3-2) and TRBJ1-1; no clear D gene. There are 14 residues in the CDR3. Deletions cut 3 bases from V and 6 bases from J, with 14 bases between. Germline V gives CDR1 LGHDT, CDR2 YNNKEL (reference sequence). CDR3 coding DNA: TGTGCCAGCAGCCAGGGGAGTCTTGGCCCTGAAGCTTTCTTT. The encoded protein is CASSQGSLGPEAFF.

The chain uses TRBV6-6 and TRBJ1-5; a weak D match, TRBD1 (6 bases). This CDR3 comprises 16 residues. Germline CDR1 and CDR2: MNHNY and SVGAGI (reference sequence). With 0 bases removed from V and 2 bases from J, the gap between germline ends came to 11 bases. The CDR3, as DNA: TGTGCCAGCAGTTACTCGGCTTCAGGGGGCAATCAGCCCCAGCATTTT. Translated, it gives CASSYSASGGNQPQHF.

This rearrangement joins TRBV5-4 to TRBJ2-1; TRBD1 aligns across 7 bases. V lost 4 bases and J lost 0; bases outside the gene matches: 1. The CDR3 loop spans 14 amino acids. Per germline, CDR1 SGHNT and CDR2 YYREEE (reference sequence). CDR3 in amino acids: CASSEGASYNEQFF. DNA for the CDR3: TGTGCCAGCAGCGAGGGGGCCTCCTACAATGAGCAGTTCTTC.

The genes are TRBV29-1 and TRBJ2-1; TRBD2 matches 9 bases. From germline, CDR1 is SQVTM and CDR2 ANQGSEA. V trimming: 3 bases; J trimming: 9 bases; junction bases outside the gene matches: 6. The length of the CDR3 is 13 residues. CDR3 protein: CSVEAGGHREQFF. CDR3 nucleotide sequence: TGCAGCGTTGAGGCGGGGGGGCACCGTGAGCAGTTCTTC.